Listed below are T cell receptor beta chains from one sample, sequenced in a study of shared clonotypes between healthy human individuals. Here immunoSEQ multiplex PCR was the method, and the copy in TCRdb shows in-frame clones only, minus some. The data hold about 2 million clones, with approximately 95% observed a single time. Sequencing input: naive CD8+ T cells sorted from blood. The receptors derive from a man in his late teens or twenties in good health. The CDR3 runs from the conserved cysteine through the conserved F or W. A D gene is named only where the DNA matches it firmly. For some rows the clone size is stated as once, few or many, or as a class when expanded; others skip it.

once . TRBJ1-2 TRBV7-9 TGTGCCAGCAGCTTAGGGACGTCTGTTTATGGCTACACCTTC CASSLGTSVYGYTF
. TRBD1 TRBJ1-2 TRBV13 TGTGCCAGCAGCTTAGGGGGACAGGGTCTTCATGGCTACACCTTC CASSLGGQGLHGYTF
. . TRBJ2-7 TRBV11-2 TGTGCCAGCAGCTCCGAGGGCTTCTGGGAGCAGTACTTC CASSSEGFWEQYF
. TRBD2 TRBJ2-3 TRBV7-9 TGTGCCAGCAGCACTAGCGGGGGGGGCACAGATACGCAGTATTTT CASSTSGGGTDTQYF
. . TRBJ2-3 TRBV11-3 TGTGCCAGCAGCTTAGTCTCAACCCCAGATACGCAGTATTTT CASSLVSTPDTQYF
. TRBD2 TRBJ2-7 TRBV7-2 TGTGCCAGCAGCCCACTAGCGGGGGCCCGCGACGAGCAGTACTTC CASSPLAGARDEQYF
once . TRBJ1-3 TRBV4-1 TGCGCCAGCAGCCAGGAACAGTCTCTCTCTGGAAACACCATATATTTT CASSQEQSLSGNTIYF
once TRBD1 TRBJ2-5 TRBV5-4 TGTGCCAGCAGGAACAGGGGATCCTTTGAGACCCAGTACTTC CASRNRGSFETQYF
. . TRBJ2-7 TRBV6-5 TGTGCCAGCAGTTATTTGGACGTGGGCTACGAGCAGTACTTC CASSYLDVGYEQYF
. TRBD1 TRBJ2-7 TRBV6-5 TGTGCCAGCAGTTACTCGGGGACAGGCCTCTCCTACGAGCAGTACTTC CASSYSGTGLSYEQYF
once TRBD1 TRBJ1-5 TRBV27 TGTGCCAGCAGTTTGGGACAGGGGAATCAGCCCCAGCATTTT CASSLGQGNQPQHF
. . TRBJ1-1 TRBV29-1 TGCAGCGTTGCCTGGGAGAGTGAAGCTTTCTTT CSVAWESEAFF
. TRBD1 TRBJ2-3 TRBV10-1 TGCGCCAGCAGTGCCCAGGGGGAGAGCACAGATACGCAGTATTTT CASSAQGESTDTQYF
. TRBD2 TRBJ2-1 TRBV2 TGTGCCAGCACCCCTGGGCGAGCGGGAGACGGGAATGAGCAGTTCTTC CASTPGRAGDGNEQFF
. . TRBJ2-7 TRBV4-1 TGCGCCAGCAGTAGCCAAGAGTACGAGCAGTACTTC CASSSQEYEQYF
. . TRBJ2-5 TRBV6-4 TGTGCCAGCAGTGAGAGGGGAGGAGAGACCCAGTACTTC CASSERGGETQYF
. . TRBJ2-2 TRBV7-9 TGTGCCAGCAGCTTAGACCCAGCCGGGGAGCTGTTTTTT CASSLDPAGELFF
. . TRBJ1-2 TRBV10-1 TGCGCCAGCAGAGGGATTCTCTATGGCTACACCTTC CASRGILYGYTF
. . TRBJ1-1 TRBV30 TGTGCCTGGAGTGACGGACTCGAAGCTTTCTTT CAWSDGLEAFF
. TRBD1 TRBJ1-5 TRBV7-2 TGTGCCAGCAGCGGAGGGACAGGTCTCCTCTGGAATCAGCCCCAGCATTTT CASSGGTGLLWNQPQHF
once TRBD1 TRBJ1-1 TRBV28 TGTGCCAGCAACGTATTATGGCCGGGACAGGAGATGAACACTGAAGCTTTCTTT CASNVLWPGQEMNTEAFF
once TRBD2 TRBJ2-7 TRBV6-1 TGTGCCAGCAGTGACCTTAGCGGGGGCGCCTCCTACGAGCAGTACTTC CASSDLSGGASYEQYF
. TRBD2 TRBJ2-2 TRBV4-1 TGCGCCAGCAGCCTCCTCAAGGTAGTAGCGGGCGGGGAGCTGTTTTTT CASSLLKVVAGGELFF
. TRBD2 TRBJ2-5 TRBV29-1 TGCAGCGTTGAAGGCTGGCTAGCGGGAGGGAACCAAGAGACCCAGTACTTC CSVEGWLAGGNQETQYF
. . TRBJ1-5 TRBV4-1 TGCGCCAGCAGCCACCGGGAATCGGGTAGCAATCAGCCCCAGCATTTT CASSHRESGSNQPQHF
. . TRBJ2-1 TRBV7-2 TGTGCCAGCAGCTTAGTAGTCTCCTCCTACAATGAGCAGTTCTTC CASSLVVSSYNEQFF
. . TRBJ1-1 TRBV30 TGTGCCTGGAGTGTTCATGGTTCGACTGAAGCTTTCTTT CAWSVHGSTEAFF
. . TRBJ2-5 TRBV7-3 TGTGCCAGCAGCCCGGACAGACAAGAGACCCAGTACTTC CASSPDRQETQYF
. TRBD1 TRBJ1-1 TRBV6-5 TGTGCCAGCAGTTATCGGGAGGGGGCGTCTGAAGCTTTCTTT CASSYREGASEAFF
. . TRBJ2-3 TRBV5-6 TGTGCCAGCAGCCGCGGAACAGATACGCAGTATTTT CASSRGTDTQYF
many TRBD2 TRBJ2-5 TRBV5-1 TGCGCCAGCAGCTTGGTGTCGGGACTAGAAAGGGGTCAAGAGACCCAGTACTTC CASSLVSGLERGQETQYF
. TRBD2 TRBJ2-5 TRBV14 TGTGCCAGCAGCCAAGAGCGGGAGGACGGGGGTATGAAGACCCAGTACTTC CASSQEREDGGMKTQYF
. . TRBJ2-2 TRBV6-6 TGTGCCACCGACGTGTACGGGGAGCTGTTTTTT CATDVYGELFF
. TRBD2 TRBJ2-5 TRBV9 TGTGCCAGCAGCTCCGGGACTAGCGGGACATACCAAGAGACCCAGTACTTC CASSSGTSGTYQETQYF
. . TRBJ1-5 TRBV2 TGTGCCAGCAGAGGGGCCGATAGCAATCAGCCCCAGCATTTT CASRGADSNQPQHF
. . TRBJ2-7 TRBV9 TGTGCCAGCAGCGTAACCGACACTTACTACGAGCAGTACTTC CASSVTDTYYEQYF
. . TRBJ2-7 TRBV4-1 TGCGCCAGCAGCCCCTCGGACTTGGGGGCCTACGAGCAGTACTTC CASSPSDLGAYEQYF
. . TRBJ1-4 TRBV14 TGTGCCAGCAGCCCAACAACTAATGAAAAACTGTTTTTT CASSPTTNEKLFF
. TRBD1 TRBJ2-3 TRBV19 TGTGCCAGTAGTGGGGACAGGGTCATAGATACGCAGTATTTT CASSGDRVIDTQYF
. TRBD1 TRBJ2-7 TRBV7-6 TGTGCCAGCAGCTTAGAGGGGACAGGGGGGATCAGCGAGCAGTACTTC CASSLEGTGGISEQYF
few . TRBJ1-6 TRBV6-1 TGTGCCAGCAGTGAAGGGGGTCTTCCACCCCTCCACTTT CASSEGGLPPLHF
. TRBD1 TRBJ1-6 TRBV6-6 TGTGCCAGCAGTTACGGGACAGGCGTTAATTCACCCCTCCACTTT CASSYGTGVNSPLHF
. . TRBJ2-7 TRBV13 TGTGCCAGCAGCTTTTCCAGTGTCCACGAGCAGTACTTC CASSFSSVHEQYF
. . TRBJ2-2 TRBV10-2 TGCGCCAGCAGTGAGATGGTTTACACCGGGGAGCTGTTTTTT CASSEMVYTGELFF
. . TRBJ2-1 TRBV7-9 TGCGCCAGCAGCCTGGGTCTAAACTCCTACAATGAGCAGTTCTTC CASSLGLNSYNEQFF
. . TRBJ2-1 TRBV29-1 TGCAGCGTTGAAGGCAGTACGCCTATCAATGAGCAGTTCTTC CSVEGSTPINEQFF
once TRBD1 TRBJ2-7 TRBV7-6 TGTGCCAGCAGCCCCGGGACAGGGGACCACGAGCAGTACTTC CASSPGTGDHEQYF
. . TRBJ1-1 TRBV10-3 TGTGCCATCAGCCAGGACGGGTGGACTGAAGCTTTCTTT CAISQDGWTEAFF
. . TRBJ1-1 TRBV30 TGTGCCTGGAGTTTGGGAACTGAAGCTTTCTTT CAWSLGTEAFF